One and the same sample provided the 15 T cell receptor beta chains below, sequenced in a study of T cell repertoires in cytomegalovirus infection. No antigen is known for these receptors. Each CDR3 protein gets one entry after TCRdb re-called the reads with MiXCR. This sample carries 350,000 to 400,000 distinct CDR3 sequences, about 34% of them seen once, and the ten largest clones take roughly 13%. Sequences were derived from cultured PBMCs, sampled from culture after CMV antigen stimulation. These receptors all stem from a human donor in good health (CMV status not recorded). Some clones in this sample may be carry-over from other donors' samples.

V usage is TRBV19 and J usage is TRBJ2-4, with D uncertain. Trimming cost V 0 bases and J 9 bases, with 12 bases left between them. CDR1 LNHDA and CDR2 SQIVND come from the germline V gene (reference sequence). The CDR3 has 14 residues. CDR3 in DNA: TGTGCCAGTAGTATAGAAAGCGACTGGAGCATTCAGTACTTC. Protein product: CASSIESDWSIQYF.

This clonotype showed up many times. The chain carries TRBV28 and TRBJ2-7; D is perhaps TRBD2 (5 bases). Trimming stripped 5 bases from V and 2 bases from J, with 13 bases between. Germline V lookup: CDR1 MDHEN, CDR2 SYDVKM. CDR3 length: 14 amino acids. The CDR3 reads CASSPILEAYEQYF. CDR3 coding DNA: TGTGCCAGCAGTCCAATACTAGAAGCCTACGAGCAGTACTTC.

The chain combines TRBV10-3 with TRBJ2-7, with 13 bases that match TRBD2. The CDR3 totals 15 residues. Germline CDR1 ENHRY, CDR2 SYGVKD. The trim removed 3 bases at V and 9 bases at J, leaving 8 bases unmatched. The CDR3 loop reads CAISDGTSGTFGQYV. In DNA, the CDR3 is TGTGCCATCAGTGACGGGACTAGCGGGACCTTTGGGCAGTACGTC.

The gene calls are TRBV4-2 and TRBJ2-7, with D uncertain. V lost 0 bases and J lost 3, with 9 bases in between. Germline V gene sequence: CDR1 LGHNA, CDR2 YNFKEQ. The CDR3 has 14 amino acids. DNA for the CDR3: TGTGCCAGCAGCCAAGAGAAGGTCCTCTACGAGCAGTACGTC. This encodes CASSQEKVLYEQYV.

This clonotype was recorded a few times. The chain has TRBV4-2 and TRBJ2-1; the D gene is possibly TRBD2 (5 bases). The length of the CDR3 is 15 residues. Germline V gene lookup returns CDR1 LGHNA and CDR2 YNFKEQ. Trimming took off 5 bases at V and 3 bases at J, with 14 bases between the two ends. CDR3 protein: CASSSRSVNYNEQFF. CDR3 nucleotide sequence: TGTGCCAGCAGCTCCCGTAGCGTAAACTACAATGAGCAGTTCTTC.

As to this clonotype: Lacking the conserved final phenylalanine or tryptophan, this CDR3 likely reflects a read error. This chain joins TRBV7-6 and TRBJ2-1; D unclear. This CDR3 has 18 residues. The germline V gene encodes CDR1 SGHVS and CDR2 FNYEAQ. The CDR3 DNA is TGTGCCAGCAGCTCCCGAAGCGATAACGGTAGAACCTACTATGAGCAGTTCTGC. This codes for CASSSRSDNGRTYYEQFC.

The rearrangement uses TRBV12-3 or TRBV12-4 and TRBJ1-1, with 9 bases aligning to TRBD1. The CDR3 covers 15 residues. V lost 4 bases, J lost 4 bases, and 7 bases stayed unmatched. CDR3 sequence: CASSSPGTGTTEAFF. The CDR3 DNA is TGTGCCAGCAGTTCCCCCGGGACAGGGACCACTGAAGCTTTCTTT.

The chain has TRBV15 and TRBJ1-5; a possible D gene is TRBD1 (5 bases). Looked up from germline, CDR1 is LNHNV and CDR2 is YYDKDF (reference sequence). The CDR3 contains 15 residues. The V gene lost 0 bases and the J gene lost 2 bases, with 8 bases spanning the gap. CDR3 protein: CATSRDPRGNQPQHF. In DNA, the CDR3 is TGTGCCACCAGCAGAGATCCCAGGGGCAATCAGCCCCAGCATTTT.

This chain links TRBV20-1 with TRBJ1-5; D ambiguous. CDR1 and CDR2 (germline): DFQATT, SNEGSKA (reference sequence). V lost 0 bases and J 0 bases, leaving 6 bases between the germline ends. The length of the CDR3 is 14 residues. DNA for the CDR3: TGCAGTGCTAGAGAGGCAGATAGCAATCAGCCCCAGCATTTT. This translates into CSAREADSNQPQHF.

This clonotype appeared a few times. V is TRBV5-8 and J is TRBJ2-7; 7 bases agree with TRBD1. Trimming at V came to 3 bases and at J to 2 bases, leaving 5 bases not matched to a gene. Germline V gene sequence: CDR1 SGHTS, CDR2 YDEGEE. The length of the CDR3 is 14 residues. CDR3 sequence (DNA): TGTGCCAGCAGCTCCGGGACAGAGACCTACGAGCAGTACGTC. Encoded protein: CASSSGTETYEQYV.

CDR3 protein: CASSLPPEHFEAFF. The CDR3 DNA reads TGTGCCAGCAGCTTACCACCCGAACACTTTGAAGCTTTCTTT. The genes are TRBV7-6 and TRBJ1-1; D is unresolved. The V gene's germline CDR1 is SGHVS and CDR2 FNYEAQ. Trimming shortened V by 2 bases and J by 7 bases, and 14 bases separated the two germline ends. The CDR3 consists of 14 residues.

This clonotype was seen many times. This rearrangement joins TRBV7-3 to TRBJ1-6; D is uncertain. The CDR3 is made up of 13 amino acids. Germline V gene sequence: CDR1 SGHTA, CDR2 FQGTGA. V lost 2 bases to trimming and J lost 7 bases, with 6 bases between them. The CDR3 protein is CASSLDGNSPLHF. The CDR3 DNA is TGTGCCAGCAGCTTAGATGGCAATTCACCCCTCCACTTT.

V is TRBV6-2 or TRBV6-3 and J is TRBJ2-1; 8 bases match TRBD1. The germline V gene encodes CDR1 MNHEY and CDR2 SVGEGT. This CDR3 is built from 16 residues. V trimming: 6 bases; J trimming: 3 bases; junction bases outside the gene matches: 10. DNA for the CDR3: TGTGCCAGCAGCCCCTACTCCGGACAGGGCTACAATGAGCAGTTCTTC. This sequence encodes CASSPYSGQGYNEQFF.

This clonotype was detected only a few times. The rearrangement joins TRBV7-3 to TRBJ2-2; maybe TRBD2 (6 bases). The CDR3 has 15 amino acids. Between the trimmed V and J ends, which lost 5 bases and 0 bases, there was a span of 10 bases. The germline CDR1 and CDR2 sequences are SGHTA and FQGTGA. The CDR3 sequence: CASSRERANTGELFF. In nucleotides, the CDR3 is TGTGCCAGCAGCCGTGAGCGGGCGAACACCGGGGAGCTGTTTTTT.

V gene TRBV7-2 combines with J gene TRBJ2-3; TRBD2 matches at 7 bases. Germline V gene sequence: CDR1 SGHTA, CDR2 FQGNSA. The CDR3 loop spans 16 amino acids. J gave up 1 base and V 5 bases, and 9 bases lay outside the gene matches. The CDR3 DNA is TGTGCCAGCAGCCGTGTCTCGGGAGGAGGCACAGATACGCAGTATTTT. It yields the protein CASSRVSGGGTDTQYF.